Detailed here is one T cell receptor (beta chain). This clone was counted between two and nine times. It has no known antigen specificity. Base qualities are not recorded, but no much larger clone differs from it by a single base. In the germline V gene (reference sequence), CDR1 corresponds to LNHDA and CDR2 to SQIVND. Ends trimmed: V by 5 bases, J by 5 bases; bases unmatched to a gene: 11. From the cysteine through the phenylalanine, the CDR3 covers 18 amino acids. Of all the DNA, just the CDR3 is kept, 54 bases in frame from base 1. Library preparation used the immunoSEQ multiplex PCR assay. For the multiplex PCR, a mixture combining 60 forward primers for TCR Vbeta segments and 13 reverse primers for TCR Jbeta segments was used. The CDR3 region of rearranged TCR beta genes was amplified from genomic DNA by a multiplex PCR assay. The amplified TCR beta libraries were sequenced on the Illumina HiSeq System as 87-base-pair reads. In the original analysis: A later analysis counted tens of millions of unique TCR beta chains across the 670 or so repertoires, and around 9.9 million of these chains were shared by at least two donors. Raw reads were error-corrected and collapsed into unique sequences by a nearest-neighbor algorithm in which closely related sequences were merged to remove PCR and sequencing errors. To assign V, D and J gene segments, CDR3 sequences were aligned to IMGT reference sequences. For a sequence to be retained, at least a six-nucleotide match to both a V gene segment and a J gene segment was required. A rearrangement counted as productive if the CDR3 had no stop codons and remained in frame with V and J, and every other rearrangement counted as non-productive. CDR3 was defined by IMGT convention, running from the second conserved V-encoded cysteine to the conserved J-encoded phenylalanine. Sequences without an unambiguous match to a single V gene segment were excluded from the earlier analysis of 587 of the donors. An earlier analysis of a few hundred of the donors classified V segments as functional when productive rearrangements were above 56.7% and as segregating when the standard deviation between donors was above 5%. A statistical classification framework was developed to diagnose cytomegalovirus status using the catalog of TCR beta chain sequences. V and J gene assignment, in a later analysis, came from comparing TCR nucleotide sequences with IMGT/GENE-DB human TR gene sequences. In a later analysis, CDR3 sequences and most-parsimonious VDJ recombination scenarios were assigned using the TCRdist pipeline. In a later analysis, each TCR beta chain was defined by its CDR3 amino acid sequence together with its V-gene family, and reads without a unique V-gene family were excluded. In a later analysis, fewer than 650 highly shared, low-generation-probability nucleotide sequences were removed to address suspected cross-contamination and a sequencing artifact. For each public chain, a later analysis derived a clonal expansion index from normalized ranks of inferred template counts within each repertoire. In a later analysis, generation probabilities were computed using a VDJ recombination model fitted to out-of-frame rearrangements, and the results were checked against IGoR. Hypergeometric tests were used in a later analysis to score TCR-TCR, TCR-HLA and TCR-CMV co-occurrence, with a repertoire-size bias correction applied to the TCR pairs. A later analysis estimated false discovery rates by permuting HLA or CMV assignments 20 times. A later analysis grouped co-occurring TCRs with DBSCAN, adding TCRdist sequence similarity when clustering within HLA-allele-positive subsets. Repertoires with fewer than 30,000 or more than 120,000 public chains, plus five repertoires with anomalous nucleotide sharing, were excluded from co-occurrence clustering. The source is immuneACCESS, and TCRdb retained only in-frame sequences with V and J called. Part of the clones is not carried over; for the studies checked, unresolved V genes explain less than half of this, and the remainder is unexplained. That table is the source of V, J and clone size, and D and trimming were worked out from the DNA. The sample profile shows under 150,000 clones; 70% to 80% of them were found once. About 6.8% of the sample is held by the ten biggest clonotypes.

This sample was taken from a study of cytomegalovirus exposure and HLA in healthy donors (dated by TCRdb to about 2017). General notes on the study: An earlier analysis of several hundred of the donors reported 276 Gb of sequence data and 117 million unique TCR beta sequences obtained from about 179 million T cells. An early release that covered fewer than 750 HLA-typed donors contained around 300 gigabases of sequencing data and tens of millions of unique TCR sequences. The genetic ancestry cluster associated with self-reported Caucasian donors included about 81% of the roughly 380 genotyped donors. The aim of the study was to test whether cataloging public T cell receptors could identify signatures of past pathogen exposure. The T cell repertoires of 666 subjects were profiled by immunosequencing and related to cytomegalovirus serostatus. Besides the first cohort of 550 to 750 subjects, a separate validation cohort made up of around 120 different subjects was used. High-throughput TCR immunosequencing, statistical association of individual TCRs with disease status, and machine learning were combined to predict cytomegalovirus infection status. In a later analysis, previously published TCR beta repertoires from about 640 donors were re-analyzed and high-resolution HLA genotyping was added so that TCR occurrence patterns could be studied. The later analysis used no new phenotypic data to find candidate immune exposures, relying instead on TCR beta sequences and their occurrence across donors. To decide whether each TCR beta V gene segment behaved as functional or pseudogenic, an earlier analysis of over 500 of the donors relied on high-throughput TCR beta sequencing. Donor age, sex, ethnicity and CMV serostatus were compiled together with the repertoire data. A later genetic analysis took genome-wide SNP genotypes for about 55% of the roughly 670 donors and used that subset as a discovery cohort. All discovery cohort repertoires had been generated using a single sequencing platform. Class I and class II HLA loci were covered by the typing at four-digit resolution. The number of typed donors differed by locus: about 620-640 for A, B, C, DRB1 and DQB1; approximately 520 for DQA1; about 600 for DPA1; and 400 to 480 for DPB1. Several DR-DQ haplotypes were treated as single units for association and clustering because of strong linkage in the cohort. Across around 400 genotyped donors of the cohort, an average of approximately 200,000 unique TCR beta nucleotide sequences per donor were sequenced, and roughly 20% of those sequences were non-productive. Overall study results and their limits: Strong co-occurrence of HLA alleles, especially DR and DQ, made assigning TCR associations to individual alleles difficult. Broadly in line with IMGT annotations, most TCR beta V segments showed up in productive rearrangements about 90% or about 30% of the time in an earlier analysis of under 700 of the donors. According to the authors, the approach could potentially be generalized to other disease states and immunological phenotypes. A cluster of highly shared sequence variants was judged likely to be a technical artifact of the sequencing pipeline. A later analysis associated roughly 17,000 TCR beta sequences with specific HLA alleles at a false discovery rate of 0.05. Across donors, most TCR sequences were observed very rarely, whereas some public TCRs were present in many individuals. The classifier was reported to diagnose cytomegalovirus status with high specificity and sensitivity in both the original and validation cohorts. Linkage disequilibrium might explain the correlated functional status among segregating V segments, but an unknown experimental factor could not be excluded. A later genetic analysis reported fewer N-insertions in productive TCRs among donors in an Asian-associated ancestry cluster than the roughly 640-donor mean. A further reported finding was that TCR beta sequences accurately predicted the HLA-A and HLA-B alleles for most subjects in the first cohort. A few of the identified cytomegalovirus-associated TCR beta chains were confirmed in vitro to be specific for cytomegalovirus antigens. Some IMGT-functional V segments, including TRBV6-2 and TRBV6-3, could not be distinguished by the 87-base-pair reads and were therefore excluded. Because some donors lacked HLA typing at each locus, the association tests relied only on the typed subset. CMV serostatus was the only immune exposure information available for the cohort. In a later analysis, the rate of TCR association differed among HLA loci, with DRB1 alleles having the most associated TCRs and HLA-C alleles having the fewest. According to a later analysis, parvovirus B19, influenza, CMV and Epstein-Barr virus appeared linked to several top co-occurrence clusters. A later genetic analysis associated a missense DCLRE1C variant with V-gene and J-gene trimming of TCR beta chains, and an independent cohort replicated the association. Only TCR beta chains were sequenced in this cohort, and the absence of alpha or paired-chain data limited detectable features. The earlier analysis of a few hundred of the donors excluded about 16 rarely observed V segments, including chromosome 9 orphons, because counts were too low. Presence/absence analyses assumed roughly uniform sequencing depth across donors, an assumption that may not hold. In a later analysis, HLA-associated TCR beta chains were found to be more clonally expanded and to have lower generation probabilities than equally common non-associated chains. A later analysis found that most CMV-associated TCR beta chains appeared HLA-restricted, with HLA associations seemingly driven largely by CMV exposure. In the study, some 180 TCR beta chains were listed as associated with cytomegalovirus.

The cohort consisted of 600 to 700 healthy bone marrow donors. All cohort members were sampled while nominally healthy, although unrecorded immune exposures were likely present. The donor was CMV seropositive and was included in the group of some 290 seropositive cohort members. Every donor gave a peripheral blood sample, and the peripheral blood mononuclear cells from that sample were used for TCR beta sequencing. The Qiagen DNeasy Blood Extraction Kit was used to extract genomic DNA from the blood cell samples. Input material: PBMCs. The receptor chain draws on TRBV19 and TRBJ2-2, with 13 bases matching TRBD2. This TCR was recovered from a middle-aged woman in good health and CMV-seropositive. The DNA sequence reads TGTGCCAGTAGTCCTAGGACTAGCGGGAGCTGGGGGACCGGGGAGCTGTTTTTT. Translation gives CASSPRTSGSWGTGELFF.